The 24 T cell receptor beta chains reported below all come from one sample, sequenced in a study of response to subunit inactivated influenza vaccine. TCRdb passed the RT-PCR reads through MiXCR, listing each CDR3 protein once. Altogether about 310,000 distinct CDR3 sequences are present, 21% being singletons, with the ten largest covering roughly 10%. Specimen: PBMCs from blood, collected around 22 months after vaccination. The receptors shown here come from a man between 45 and 75 years old who received an inactivated influenza vaccine.

The chain joins TRBV5-1 to TRBJ1-1; D ambiguous. With 0 bases removed from V and 1 base from J, the gap between germline ends came to 10 bases. Germline V lookup: CDR1 SGHRS, CDR2 YFSETQ. The CDR3 runs to 15 residues. The CDR3 nucleotides are TGCGCCAGCAGCTTGGACGCCAGAAAGAACACTGAAGCTTTCTTT. Protein: CASSLDARKNTEAFF.

This clonotype was counted between two and nine times. J is TRBJ1-5 and V is TRBV24-1, with D hard to call. The germline CDR1 and CDR2 sequences are KGHDR and SFDVKD. Trimming removed 0 bases from V and 0 bases from J, with 17 bases in between. The CDR3 has 19 amino acids. CDR3 region: CATSDLTQTIIDSNQPQHF. In DNA form, the CDR3 reads TGTGCCACCAGTGATTTGACGCAGACTATTATTGATAGCAATCAGCCCCAGCATTTT.

This clonotype has a handful of counts. The chain links TRBV29-1 to TRBJ1-2, with 8 bases fitting TRBD1. The CDR3 extends over 14 amino acids. CDR1 is SQVTM, CDR2 ANQGSEA, per germline. V trimming: 5 bases; J trimming: 3 bases; junction bases outside the gene matches: 8. CDR3 sequence: CSVRQGAPDYGYTF. DNA of the CDR3: TGCAGCGTTCGGCAGGGGGCCCCTGACTATGGCTACACCTTC.

This clonotype was recorded at least ten times. This chain links TRBV12-3 or TRBV12-4 with TRBJ1-2; a weak D match, TRBD1 (6 bases). V was shortened by 6 bases and J by 2 bases, with 13 bases between the two germline ends. There are 14 residues in the CDR3. The CDR3 sequence: CASRADRQNYGYTF. The CDR3 DNA follows: TGTGCCAGCAGAGCCGACAGGCAAAACTATGGCTACACCTTC.

The J gene is TRBJ1-6, the V gene TRBV6-1; 8 nucleotides agree with TRBD1. The CDR3 is made up of 15 amino acids. Germline-derived CDR1 and CDR2 are MNHNS and SASEGT. Unmatched junction bases numbered 9, after V lost 7 bases and J lost 7 bases. In DNA, the CDR3 is TGTGCCAGCAAGGGACAGGTAGCTTCCAATTCACCCCTCCACTTT. As protein: CASKGQVASNSPLHF.

A few counts support this clonotype. This chain joins TRBV27 and TRBJ1-1; D is uncertain. The CDR3 is 14 residues long. Trimming left V 2 bases short and J 4 bases short, with 11 bases between. CDR1 MNHEY and CDR2 SMNVEV come from the germline V gene (reference sequence). The CDR3 DNA follows: TGTGCCAGCAGTTTAGCCGCAGGACGCACTGAAGCTTTCTTT. It specifies CASSLAAGRTEAFF.

This clonotype was observed at least ten times. V is TRBV20-1 and J is TRBJ1-2; D remains ambiguous. With 0 bases removed from V and 4 bases from J, the gap between germline ends came to 9 bases. The CDR3 consists of 13 residues. CDR1 and CDR2 from the germline V gene are DFQATT and SNEGSKA (reference sequence). The CDR3 DNA reads as TGCAGTGCTAGAGATTTGGCAGCCTATGGCTACACCTTC. Translating gives CSARDLAAYGYTF.

This clonotype has only a few counts. The chain has TRBV3-1 and TRBJ1-5; D not certain. The CDR3 contains 14 residues. Trimming cost V 2 bases and J 1 base, with 6 bases left between them. CDR1 and CDR2 from the germline V gene are LGHDT and YNNKEL (reference sequence). CDR3: CASSQLGSNQPQHF. In nucleotides, the CDR3 is TGTGCCAGCAGCCAACTGGGGAGCAATCAGCCCCAGCATTTT.

This clonotype was recorded at least ten times. The J gene is TRBJ2-7, the V gene TRBV12-3 or TRBV12-4; either TRBD1 or TRBD2 may fit D (5 bases each). V was cut by 3 bases and J by 6 bases, with 6 bases left in between. The CDR3 runs 11 residues. CDR3: CASSLGVEQYF. Written as DNA, the CDR3 is TGTGCCAGCAGTTTGGGGGTCGAGCAGTACTTC.

The chain is built from TRBV20-1 and TRBJ2-1; no firm D call. Trimming pared 6 bases from V and 3 bases from J, leaving 18 bases between. The CDR3 has 15 residues. CDR1 and CDR2 (germline): DFQATT, SNEGSKA (reference sequence). The DNA for the CDR3 is TGCAGTGCCCCCGACCGGCTCCGGAGCTACAATGAGCAGTTCTTC. This encodes CSAPDRLRSYNEQFF.

This clonotype was counted between two and nine times. The chain uses TRBV6-2 or TRBV6-3 and TRBJ2-1; 10 positions match TRBD2. The CDR3 totals 15 residues. The trim removed 6 bases at V and 4 bases at J, leaving 6 bases unmatched. Per germline, CDR1 MNHEY and CDR2 SVGEGT. CDR3 sequence reads: CASRGSGGMYNEQFF. The CDR3 bases are TGTGCCAGCAGGGGTAGCGGGGGGATGTACAATGAGCAGTTCTTC.

The table lists this clonotype with a few counts. The V gene is TRBV6-1, the J gene TRBJ1-3; perhaps TRBD1 as D (6 bases). Looked up from germline, CDR1 is MNHNS and CDR2 is SASEGT. The CDR3 runs to 15 residues. V was pared by 6 bases and J by 4 bases, with 16 bases between. CDR3 bases: TGTGCCAGCAGCAGCAGGGGTGCATCAGGAAACACCATATATTTT. This gives the protein CASSSRGASGNTIYF.

The gene calls are TRBV7-6 and TRBJ2-7, with D hard to call. With 0 bases removed from V and 5 bases from J, the gap between germline ends came to 8 bases. There are 13 residues in the CDR3. CDR1 and CDR2 from the germline V gene are SGHVS and FNYEAQ. DNA for the CDR3: TGTGCCAGCAGCTTAGCGCAAGGGAACGAGCAGTACTTC. Protein sequence: CASSLAQGNEQYF.

This rearrangement joins TRBV24-1 to TRBJ2-5; D possibly corresponds to TRBD1 (6 bases). The CDR3 consists of 14 residues. Germline CDR1 is KGHDR and CDR2 is SFDVKD. V was clipped by 4 bases and J by 4 bases, with 12 bases between them. Written as DNA, the CDR3 is TGTGCCACCAGTGACCCACAGGGCCCAGAGACCCAGTACTTC. Residues: CATSDPQGPETQYF.

In its sample, this clonotype was seen many times. For the CDR3, the DNA is TGCAGCGTTGGCAGATTTAACACTGAAGCTTTCTTT. Translating it yields CSVGRFNTEAFF. The rearrangement joins TRBV29-1 to TRBJ1-1; unclear D gene. CDR3 size: 12 residues. The ends were cut back, 4 bases at V and 2 bases at J, with 8 bases in the middle. Germline CDR1 reads SQVTM; CDR2 reads ANQGSEA.

This clonotype was detected a few times. The chain is built from TRBV6-2 or TRBV6-3 and TRBJ2-2; 14 nucleotides line up with TRBD2. The germline V gene has CDR1 MNHEY and CDR2 SVGEGT. V lost 6 bases to trimming and J lost 6 bases; unmatched junction nucleotides: 9. The CDR3 has 17 amino acids. CDR3 nucleotides: TGTGCCAGCAGCACGGGACTAGCGGGAGCATTAGCCGGGGAGCTGTTTTTT. Translated, it gives CASSTGLAGALAGELFF.

The chain uses TRBV2 and TRBJ1-1, with 7 bases lining up with TRBD1. V lost 2 bases and J lost 5; bases outside the gene matches: 5. The germline CDR1 and CDR2 sequences are SNHLY and FYNNEI. The CDR3 loop spans 14 amino acids. This CDR3 is CASSETGEWTEAFF. The CDR3 coding sequence is TGTGCCAGCAGTGAAACAGGGGAATGGACTGAAGCTTTCTTT.

This clonotype was counted ten times or more. The gene calls are TRBV7-2 and TRBJ1-5; D is uncertain. Germline V gene sequence: CDR1 SGHTA, CDR2 FQGNSA. CDR3 length: 14 residues. V was clipped by 3 bases and J by 3 bases, with 9 bases between them. The CDR3 spells CASSFSTYNQPQHF. The CDR3 nucleotides are TGTGCCAGCAGCTTCTCTACGTACAATCAGCCCCAGCATTTT.

This clonotype was seen only a few times. V and J are TRBV6-2 or TRBV6-3 and TRBJ2-1, with D unresolved. V was trimmed by 4 bases and J by 10 bases, leaving 8 bases between them. Looked up from germline, CDR1 is MNHEY and CDR2 is SVGEGT. The CDR3 is 11 amino acids. In DNA form, the CDR3 reads TGTGCCAGCAGTTCTTTTGGGGAGCAGTTCTTC. Protein: CASSSFGEQFF.

The chain combines TRBV7-2 with TRBJ1-2; a weak D match, TRBD1 (6 bases). From germline, CDR1 is SGHTA and CDR2 FQGNSA. This CDR3 has 13 residues. V was trimmed by 6 bases and J by 5 bases, leaving 13 bases between them. The CDR3 sequence: CASRLGAGYGYTF. In DNA form, the CDR3 reads TGTGCCAGCAGGTTGGGGGCAGGATATGGCTACACCTTC. The full variable domain, its missing parts supplied by reference TRBV7-2 and TRBJ1-2, is GAGVSQSPSNKVTEKGKDVELRCDPISGHTALYWYRQSLGQGLEFLIYFQGNSAPDKSGLPSDRFSAERTGGSVSTLTIQRTQQEDSAVYLCASRLGAGYGYTFGSGTRLTVV.

V and J are TRBV7-6 and TRBJ1-3; the match to TRBD1 covers 7 bases. The CDR3 consists of 17 residues. The germline V gene encodes CDR1 SGHVS and CDR2 FNYEAQ. The V gene end was trimmed by 5 bases and the J gene end by 3 bases; junction bases not matched to a gene: 13. DNA of the CDR3: TGTGCCAGCAGCCCACGCCCGCAAGACAGGGTTGGAAACACCATATATTTT. It specifies CASSPRPQDRVGNTIYF.

This clonotype was seen a handful of times. The chain joins TRBV19 to TRBJ1-1; unclear D gene. V was shortened by 8 bases and J by 5 bases, with 15 bases between the two germline ends. The CDR3 totals 13 residues. The germline V gene encodes CDR1 LNHDA and CDR2 SQIVND (reference sequence). CDR3 in amino acids: CASRLGSGTEAFF. The CDR3 DNA is TGTGCCAGTCGATTGGGGAGCGGAACTGAAGCTTTCTTT.

This chain uses TRBV12-3 or TRBV12-4 with TRBJ2-5, with D unresolved. Trimming took 5 bases from V and 5 from J, leaving 15 bases between them. This CDR3 contains 14 residues. CDR3 amino acids: CASSLGPKRETQYF. DNA for the CDR3: TGTGCCAGCAGTCTAGGACCGAAGAGGGAGACCCAGTACTTC.

This clonotype has more than one count but fewer than ten. The V gene is TRBV7-2, the J gene TRBJ2-7; 12 nucleotides agree with TRBD2. With V trimmed by 8 bases and J by 0 bases, 2 bases remained unmatched. Germline V gene sequence: CDR1 SGHTA, CDR2 FQGNSA. The CDR3 is 14 amino acids. This CDR3 reads CASRTSGNSYEQYF. In DNA, the CDR3 is TGTGCCAGCCGGACTAGCGGGAACTCCTACGAGCAGTACTTC.